This TCR beta chain was identified during a study of T cell changes during pregnancy in multiple sclerosis. Sequenced by immunoSEQ multiplex PCR; TCRdb stores in-frame clones only, minus some. The sample includes about 42,000 clones, around 84% of them seen just once. The V gene lost 7 bases and the J gene lost 7 bases, with 11 bases spanning the gap. The CDR3 runs 13 residues. The germline V gene encodes CDR1 PRHDT and CDR2 FYEKMQ (reference sequence). The V call is TRBV13, the J call TRBJ1-6; D gene ambiguous. The TCR was taken from a female donor with multiple sclerosis, enrolled in a pregnancy study. The sequences come from CD4+ T cells from peripheral blood mononuclear cells, collected before pregnancy. The CDR3 DNA sequence: TGTGCCAGCACCTCCCAACGGAATTCACCCCTCCACTTT. Translated, it gives CASTSQRNSPLHF. The whole variable domain, remainder taken from reference TRBV13 and TRBJ1-6, is AAGVIQSPRHLIKEKRETATLKCYPIPRHDTVYWYQQGPGQDPQFLISFYEKMQSDKGSIPDRFSAQQFSDYHSELNMSSLELGDSALYFCASTSQRNSPLHFGNGTRLTVT.